These 25 T cell receptor beta chains came from one sample sequenced in a study of blood T cell repertoires in COVID-19. Sequencing used immunoSEQ multiplex PCR; TCRdb keeps in-frame clones, though not all of them. Here the sample spans 110,000 or so clones, roughly 84% being singletons. Sequencing was performed on peripheral blood. These receptor sequences come from a woman in her 40s with acute or convalescent COVID-19.

The CDR3 nucleotides read TGTGCCAGCAGCCTCCTTACAGGGTTAAGCTCCTACGAGCAGTACTTC. As protein: CASSLLTGLSSYEQYF. The J gene is TRBJ2-7, the V gene TRBV7-2; D may be TRBD1 (6 bases). The CDR3 is 16 residues long. CDR1 SGHTA and CDR2 FQGNSA come from the germline V gene. Trimming removed 5 bases from V and 0 bases from J, with 17 bases in between.

This clone occurred once. The chain couples TRBV21-1 to TRBJ1-6; whether TRBD1, the table's D call, matches the DNA was not checked. TRBV21-1 is noted as a pseudogene. The CDR3 is 17 amino acids. The chain's CDR3 is CASSNKDRGRCNSPLHF. The DNA for the CDR3 is TGTGCCAGCAGCAATAAGGACAGGGGGCGATGTAATTCACCCCTCCACTTT.

The gene calls are TRBV29-1 and TRBJ2-5; perhaps TRBD1 as D (8 bases). Germline V gives CDR1 SQVTM, CDR2 ANQGSEA. The CDR3 length is 12 residues. V was clipped by 5 bases and J by 4 bases, with 11 bases between them. CDR3 protein: CSVTGGAETQYF. The CDR3 DNA follows: TGCAGCGTTACAGGGGGGGCAGAGACCCAGTACTTC.

The rearrangement joins TRBV12-3 or TRBV12-4 to TRBJ2-5, with TRBD1 matching over 9 bases. This CDR3 comprises 12 residues. V trimming: 8 bases; J trimming: 5 bases; junction bases outside the gene matches: 3. The chain's CDR3 is CASQDRGETQYF. CDR3 DNA sequence: TGTGCCAGCCAAGACAGGGGGGAGACCCAGTACTTC.

This chain joins TRBV14 and TRBJ1-3; D might be TRBD1 (5 bases). Trimming left V 1 base short and J 0 bases short, with 10 bases between. This CDR3 contains 16 residues. Germline values: CDR1 SGHDN, CDR2 FVKESK. The CDR3 DNA is TGTGCCAGCAGCCAAGGGGGCCTTTTCTCTGGAAACACCATATATTTT. It is translated as CASSQGGLFSGNTIYF.

This clone showed up just a few times. Written as DNA, the CDR3 is TGTGCCAGTAGTATCCTCTCCTCCAGGGTCTACGAGCAGTACTTC. Translated: CASSILSSRVYEQYF. The chain couples TRBV19 to TRBJ2-7, with a weak D call TRBD1 (5 bases). Germline V lookup: CDR1 LNHDA, CDR2 SQIVND (reference sequence). The CDR3 covers 15 residues. Trimming took off 3 bases at V and 3 bases at J, with 15 bases between the two ends. The full variable domain, completed using reference TRBV19 and TRBJ2-7, is DGGITQSPKYLFRKEGQNVTLSCEQNLNHDAMYWYRQDPGQGLRLIYYSQIVNDFQKGDIAEGYSVSREKKESFPLTVTSAQKNPTAFYLCASSILSSRVYEQYFGPGTRLTVT.

The V gene is TRBV5-1, the J gene TRBJ1-2; D is undetermined. Germline-derived CDR1 and CDR2 are SGHRS and YFSETQ. V shed 8 bases and J shed 4 bases, with 9 bases lying between them. This CDR3 has 11 amino acids. CDR3 bases: TGCGCCAGTTCCGGGAGCTATGGCTACACCTTC. Amino acid sequence: CASSGSYGYTF.

This clone was observed a few times. The rearrangement uses TRBV7-2 and TRBJ2-1; D call uncertain. Germline lookup yields CDR1 SGHTA and CDR2 FQGNSA. This CDR3 region has 13 residues. The germline V and J ends were trimmed by 2 bases and 6 bases, with 8 bases remaining between them. In DNA form, the CDR3 reads TGTGCCAGCAGCTTAAGACACCCCAATGAGCAGTTCTTC. Protein sequence: CASSLRHPNEQFF. Combining the CDR3 with reference TRBV7-2 and TRBJ2-1 gives the whole variable domain GAGVSQSPSNKVTEKGKDVELRCDPISGHTALYWYRQSLGQGLEFLIYFQGNSAPDKSGLPSDRFSAERTGGSVSTLTIQRTQQEDSAVYLCASSLRHPNEQFFGPGTRLTVL.

This clone was observed a few times. This sequence joins TRBV5-6 and TRBJ2-7; 7 bases are shared with TRBD1. With V trimmed by 4 bases and J by 4 bases, 17 bases remained unmatched. The germline V gene encodes CDR1 SGHDT and CDR2 YYEEEE. This CDR3 has 17 amino acids. This chain's CDR3 is CASSGLLGRQGGYEQYF. The CDR3 nucleotides read TGTGCCAGCAGCGGACTCCTAGGGCGACAGGGCGGGTACGAGCAGTACTTC.

This clone has just a few counts. The V gene is TRBV6-5, the J gene TRBJ2-7; TRBD1 is a possible D gene (6 bases). Trimming took 10 bases from V and 7 from J, leaving 17 bases between them. This CDR3 has 12 residues. Per germline, CDR1 MNHEY and CDR2 SVGAGI. CDR3 residues: CATQSQGWEQYF. DNA for the CDR3: TGTGCCACGCAATCACAGGGATGGGAGCAGTACTTC.

Note on this clone: At the DNA level, this CDR3 is encoded by other sequences in the same sample as well. The V call is TRBV7-9, the J call TRBJ2-7; maybe TRBD2 (5 bases). The CDR3 has 12 residues. Deletions cut 3 bases from V and 6 bases from J, with 9 bases between. Germline V gene sequence: CDR1 SEHNR, CDR2 FQNEAQ (reference sequence). CDR3 amino acids: CASSFPGSEQYF. DNA for the CDR3: TGTGCCAGCAGCTTTCCGGGGTCCGAGCAGTACTTC.

The CDR3 sequence is CASNSHERTGAGTHGYTF. The CDR3 region has the DNA TGTGCCAGCAATTCCCACGAGAGGACAGGGGCCGGGACTCATGGCTACACCTTC. The gene calls are TRBV6-4 and TRBJ1-2; 9 bases align to TRBD1. J lost 6 bases, V lost 7 bases, and 21 bases had no gene match. CDR3 length equals 18 residues. Per the germline V gene, CDR1 is MRHNA and CDR2 is SNTAGT.

As concerns this clone: The sample has other DNA sequences that encode this CDR3 too. J is TRBJ1-4 and V is TRBV5-1; 7 positions agree with TRBD1. J was trimmed by 2 bases and V by 4 bases; bases with no gene match: 2. Germline CDR1 is SGHRS and CDR2 is YFSETQ. This CDR3 has 14 residues. The CDR3 DNA follows: TGCGCCAGCAGCAGGGACAGCACTAATGAAAAACTGTTTTTT. Residues: CASSRDSTNEKLFF.

V usage is TRBV4-3 and J usage is TRBJ2-7; 11 bases match TRBD1. Germline V gene sequence: CDR1 LGHNA, CDR2 YSLEER. CDR3 size: 14 residues. V shed 4 bases and J 4 bases; nucleotides not matched to a gene: 3. As DNA, the CDR3 is TGCGCCAGCAGCCGGGACAGGGGGTCGTACGAGCAGTACTTC. Translating it yields CASSRDRGSYEQYF.

The chain is built from TRBV6-5 and TRBJ1-3; the match to TRBD1 covers 7 bases. V was pared by 7 bases and J by 4 bases, with 10 bases of the junction left unmatched. The CDR3 spans 15 residues. Germline CDR1 MNHEY, CDR2 SVGAGI. The CDR3 nucleotides read TGTGCCAGCACACGGGACAGAGGCGTCGGAAACACCATATATTTT. Its protein is CASTRDRGVGNTIYF.

The chain recombines TRBV5-6 with TRBJ1-2, with D unresolved. V dropped 1 base and J dropped 3 bases, with 10 bases sitting between them. The germline CDR1 and CDR2 sequences are SGHDT and YYEEEE. CDR3 size: 14 residues. This chain's CDR3 is CASSLPSGYYGYTF. Here the CDR3 DNA reads TGTGCCAGCAGCTTGCCCTCGGGGTACTATGGCTACACCTTC.

V and J are TRBV12-5 and TRBJ1-1; TRBD1 aligns across 11 bases. CDR1 and CDR2 from the germline V gene are LGHNT and FRNRAP. The CDR3 runs to 15 residues. Trimming removed 8 bases from V and 0 bases from J; junction bases left unmatched: 5. CDR3 region: CASRTGGRLNTEAFF. The CDR3 nucleotides read TGTGCTAGTCGGACAGGGGGCAGATTGAACACTGAAGCTTTCTTT.

This clone appeared once. The chain couples TRBV6-5 to TRBJ1-1; D gene unclear. CDR3 length equals 14 residues. The germline gives CDR1 MNHEY, CDR2 SVGAGI. Trimming cost V 5 bases and J 5 bases, with 15 bases left between them. As DNA, the CDR3 is TGTGCCAGCAGTCTTTTGTCGCAGGAAACTGAAGCTTTCTTT. It translates to CASSLLSQETEAFF.

The genes are TRBV5-1 and TRBJ2-5; D is possibly TRBD2 (5 bases). This CDR3 comprises 15 residues. Trimming cost V 3 bases and J 1 base, with 13 bases left between them. Germline V CDR1 and CDR2: SGHRS, YFSETQ. CDR3: CASSSGYALQETQYF. CDR3 sequence (DNA): TGCGCCAGCAGCTCGGGATACGCCCTCCAAGAGACCCAGTACTTC.

This clone was observed a handful of times. The chain has TRBV6-2 or TRBV6-3 and TRBJ2-2, with TRBD2 matching 12 bases. The CDR3 runs to 19 residues. Germline CDR1 and CDR2: MNHEY and SVGEGT. V was pared by 2 bases and J by 2 bases, with 9 bases of the junction left unmatched. CDR3 sequence: CASSYKSSSGGANTGELFF. The CDR3 DNA reads as TGTGCCAGCAGTTACAAGTCGTCTAGCGGGGGGGCAAACACCGGGGAGCTGTTTTTT.

The gene calls are TRBV5-5 and TRBJ1-4, with 9 positions matching TRBD1. Germline V lookup: CDR1 SGHKS, CDR2 YYEKEE (reference sequence). This CDR3 is 17 amino acids long. After removal of 1 base from V and 5 bases from J, the junction contained 9 bases not matched to a gene. CDR3 amino acids: CASSLRTQDRGNEKLFF. The CDR3, as DNA: TGTGCCAGCAGCTTGCGTACCCAGGACAGGGGAAATGAAAAACTGTTTTTT.

This chain connects TRBV3-1 (or the pseudogene TRBV3-2) to TRBJ2-3; D call uncertain. The CDR3 has 14 residues. The germline CDR1 and CDR2 sequences are LGHDT and YNNKEL (reference sequence). V gave up 4 bases and J gave up 6 bases, with 14 bases separating them. The CDR3 DNA reads TGTGCCAGCAGCCCCCCCGGCGCGAGGGATACGCAGTATTTT. This codes for CASSPPGARDTQYF.

This rearrangement joins TRBV11-2 to TRBJ2-1, with D possibly matching TRBD2 (7 bases). The CDR3 contains 16 residues. The V end was cut by 3 bases, the J end by 0 bases, with 12 bases between. Germline loops: CDR1 SGHAT, CDR2 FQNNGV. For the CDR3, the DNA is TGTGCCAGCAGCTTGGGGGGGGCGAGCTCCTACAATGAGCAGTTCTTC. Its translation is CASSLGGASSYNEQFF.

The V gene is TRBV29-1, the J gene TRBJ1-2; unclear D gene. The germline V gene has CDR1 SQVTM and CDR2 ANQGSEA. The V end was cut by 2 bases, the J end by 7 bases, with 17 bases between. CDR3 length equals 14 residues. The CDR3 sequence: CSVESFGRRRGYTF. The CDR3 DNA sequence: TGCAGCGTTGAAAGTTTTGGGCGTCGTCGTGGCTACACCTTC.

This chain connects TRBV3-1 (or the pseudogene TRBV3-2) to TRBJ1-6; perhaps TRBD1 as D (6 bases). Trimming shortened V by 4 bases and J by 6 bases, and 7 bases separated the two germline ends. Germline values: CDR1 LGHDT, CDR2 YNNKEL (reference sequence). The CDR3 spans 13 residues. The chain's CDR3 is CASSRTVNSPLHF. The CDR3 DNA reads as TGTGCCAGCAGCCGGACAGTTAATTCACCCCTCCACTTT.